This T cell receptor (beta chain) was sequenced during a study of blood T cell repertoires in COVID-19. Background on the study: Samples representing acute and convalescent COVID-19 were sourced from the United States, Italy and Spain. T cells, B-cell-depleted T cells, or PBMCs supplied cDNA or gDNA.

As handled by the study authors: Amplifying reference gene primers gave estimates of nucleated cell counts. Sequenced by immunoSEQ multiplex PCR; TCRdb stores in-frame clones only, minus some. The D gene and trimming were derived from the DNA, and the V and J assignments and clone size from that table. This table has about 150,000 clones, approximately 86% appearing once. The germline V gene encodes CDR1 SGHTA and CDR2 FQGNSA. J was trimmed by 10 bases and V by 6 bases; bases with no gene match: 5. The CDR3 covers 12 residues. The receptor comes from an older man with acute or convalescent COVID-19. Sample: peripheral blood. This chain joins TRBV7-2 and TRBJ2-1, with 8 positions matching TRBD1. In DNA, the CDR3 is TGTGCCAGCAGTCAGACAGGGGACGAGCAGTTCTTC. Residues: CASSQTGDEQFF.